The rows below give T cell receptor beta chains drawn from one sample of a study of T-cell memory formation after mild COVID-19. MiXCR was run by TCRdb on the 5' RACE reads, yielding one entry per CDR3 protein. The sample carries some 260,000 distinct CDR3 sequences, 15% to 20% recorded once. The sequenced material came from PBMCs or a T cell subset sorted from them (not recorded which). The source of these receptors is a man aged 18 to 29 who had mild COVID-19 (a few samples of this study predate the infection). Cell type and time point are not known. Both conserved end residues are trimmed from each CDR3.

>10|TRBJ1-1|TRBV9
ASSVGQGPAF
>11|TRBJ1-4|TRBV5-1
ASSLDPNEKLF
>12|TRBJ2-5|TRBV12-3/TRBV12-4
ASSLPTTQETQY
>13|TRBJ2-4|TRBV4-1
ASSQGQGTKNIQY
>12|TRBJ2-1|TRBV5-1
ASSPGQGHNEQF
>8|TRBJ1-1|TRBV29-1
SVEGQGPF
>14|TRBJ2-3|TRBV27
ASRPRRRGSTDTQY
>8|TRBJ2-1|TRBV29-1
SVGVNEQF
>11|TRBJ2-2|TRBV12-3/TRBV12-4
ASINYQTGELF
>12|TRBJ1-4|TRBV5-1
ASSFGGRFEKLF
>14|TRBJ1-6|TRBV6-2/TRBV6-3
ASRTGGRPRNSPLH
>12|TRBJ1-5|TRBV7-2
ASSRQRSNQPQH
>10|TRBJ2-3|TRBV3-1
ASSPLGDTQY
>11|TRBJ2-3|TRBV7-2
ASSYAPTDTQY
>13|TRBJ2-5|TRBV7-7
ASSLRGSFQETQY
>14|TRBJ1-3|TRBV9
ASSVGALRSGNTIY
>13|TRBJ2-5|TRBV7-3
ASSRFGGVQETQY
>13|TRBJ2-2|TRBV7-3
ASSPNRDSAGELF
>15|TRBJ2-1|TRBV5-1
ASSLIYGGAFNNEQF
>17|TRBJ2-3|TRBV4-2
ASSQSPPSQGARPDTQY